The 30 T cell receptor beta chains below all came from one sample that was sequenced in a study of T cell responses to AZD1222 COVID-19 vaccine. Some clones are missing from TCRdb's copy, which holds only in-frame ones; the method was immunoSEQ multiplex PCR. The sample holds around 130,000 clones, around 86% seen once. Sequencing was performed on peripheral blood, taken 28 days after the second AZD1222 dose. The receptor source for this set is an adult who received the AZD1222 COVID-19 vaccine.

CDR3 amino acids: CASSYGQTSNQPQHF. The CDR3 DNA follows: TGTGCCAGCAGCTATGGACAGACTAGCAATCAGCCCCAGCATTTT. The chain carries TRBV7-2 and TRBJ1-5, with a tentative D call TRBD1 (6 bases). The CDR3 consists of 15 residues. Trimming pared 4 bases from V and 0 bases from J, leaving 10 bases between. In germline, CDR1 is SGHTA, CDR2 FQGNSA.

The rearrangement uses TRBV9 and TRBJ1-6; 7 positions match TRBD1. The V gene end was trimmed by 3 bases and the J gene end by 9 bases; junction bases not matched to a gene: 6. CDR1 and CDR2 from the germline V gene are SGDLS and YYNGEE. This CDR3 is 14 amino acids long. The DNA of the CDR3 is TGTGCCAGCAGCGCCGACAGGGATCGTTCACCCCTCCACTTT. It specifies CASSADRDRSPLHF.

This chain links TRBV19 with TRBJ1-6, with TRBD1 identical over 8 bases. The germline V gene has CDR1 LNHDA and CDR2 SQIVND (reference sequence). The CDR3 loop spans 15 amino acids. V was pared by 5 bases and J by 7 bases, with 7 bases of the junction left unmatched. CDR3 protein: CASSGRQGSNSPLHF. In DNA, the CDR3 is TGTGCCAGTAGTGGCCGACAGGGGTCAAATTCACCCCTCCACTTT.

This chain connects TRBV6-1 to TRBJ1-2; D gene ambiguous. The CDR3 consists of 17 residues. Germline CDR1 reads MNHNS; CDR2 reads SASEGT. V was shortened by 1 base and J by 2 bases, with 17 bases between the two germline ends. CDR3 bases: TGTGCCAGCAGTGAAGGAGGGTGGGGAAACCTAAACTATGGCTACACCTTC. Its translation is CASSEGGWGNLNYGYTF.

V and J are TRBV27 and TRBJ2-1, with 11 positions matching TRBD2. Germline CDR1 and CDR2: MNHEY and SMNVEV (reference sequence). The CDR3 has 15 residues. Losses at the gene ends were 5 bases for V and 9 bases for J; bases not matched to a gene: 9. As DNA, the CDR3 is TGTGCCAGCAGTGCCCTTAGCGGGGGGGCCGGTGAGCAGTTCTTC. It codes for CASSALSGGAGEQFF.

The chain combines TRBV18 with TRBJ1-1; the match to TRBD1 covers 8 bases. This CDR3 comprises 14 residues. V lost 5 bases to trimming and J lost 5 bases; unmatched junction nucleotides: 7. The germline V gene encodes CDR1 KGHSH and CDR2 LQKENI. CDR3 region: CASSEGRGPTEAFF. In nucleotides, the CDR3 is TGTGCCAGCTCAGAGGGCAGGGGGCCTACTGAAGCTTTCTTT.

The chain carries TRBV7-2 and TRBJ2-4, with D tentatively TRBD1 or TRBD2 (7 bases each). Per the germline V gene, CDR1 is SGHTA and CDR2 is FQGNSA. Trimming removed 5 bases at V and 0 bases at J, with 20 bases between. The CDR3 length is 18 residues. CDR3 region: CASSPGQGGVLAKNIQYF. For the CDR3, the DNA is TGTGCCAGCAGCCCAGGGCAGGGGGGGGTCCTAGCCAAAAACATTCAGTACTTC.

The chain links TRBV5-5 to TRBJ1-1; D ambiguous. Trimming took off 0 bases at V and 1 base at J, with 7 bases between the two ends. The CDR3 is 14 amino acids. Per the germline V gene, CDR1 is SGHKS and CDR2 is YYEKEE (reference sequence). The CDR3 reads CASSLVRGNTEAFF. Written as DNA, the CDR3 is TGTGCCAGCAGCTTGGTCCGGGGGAACACTGAAGCTTTCTTT. Full variable domain (rest looked up from reference TRBV5-5 and TRBJ1-1): DAGVTQSPTHLIKTRGQQVTLRCSPISGHKSVSWYQQVLGQGPQFIFQYYEKEERGRGNFPDRFSARQFPNYSSELNVNALLLGDSALYLCASSLVRGNTEAFFGQGTRLTVV.

The chain employs TRBV21-1 and TRBJ2-7; TRBD1 is the table's D call and was not checked against the DNA. TRBV21-1 is classified as a pseudogene. CDR3 length equals 14 residues. The CDR3 region is CASSKGQQAYEQYF. For the CDR3, the DNA is TGTGCCAGCAGCAAGGGACAGCAAGCCTACGAGCAGTACTTC.

This chain joins TRBV24-1 and TRBJ2-7; TRBD1 matches at 10 bases. The CDR3 covers 15 residues. With V trimmed by 2 bases and J by 5 bases, 5 bases remained unmatched. The germline gives CDR1 KGHDR, CDR2 SFDVKD. CDR3 coding DNA: TGTGCCACCAGTGATTCCGGGACAGGGGCACACGAGCAGTACTTC. It translates to CATSDSGTGAHEQYF.

This sequence joins TRBV4-1 and TRBJ2-3; D tentatively reads TRBD1 or TRBD2 (5 bases each). Trimming cost V 5 bases and J 4 bases, with 19 bases left between them. The length of the CDR3 is 16 residues. Germline CDR1 MGHRA, CDR2 YSYEKL. CDR3 in amino acids: CASSSPRAGRADTQYF. The CDR3 DNA reads as TGCGCCAGCAGCTCCCCCCGGGCAGGGCGGGCAGATACGCAGTATTTT.

This clone was observed a few times. V usage is TRBV28 and J usage is TRBJ2-7; possibly TRBD1 for D (6 bases). The CDR3 runs to 16 residues. Germline V gives CDR1 MDHEN, CDR2 SYDVKM. V lost 5 bases and J lost 0, with 17 bases in between. CDR3 in DNA: TGTGCCAGCAGTGCAACCCCATGGACAGCCTCCTACGAGCAGTACTTC. It translates to CASSATPWTASYEQYF.

The V call is TRBV15, the J call TRBJ1-2; D gene uncertain. CDR3 size: 14 residues. CDR1 is LNHNV, CDR2 YYDKDF, per germline (reference sequence). With 4 bases removed from V and 4 bases from J, the gap between germline ends came to 13 bases. The CDR3 sequence: CATSKETALYGYTF. DNA for the CDR3: TGTGCCACCAGCAAGGAAACTGCCCTCTATGGCTACACCTTC.

The rearrangement links TRBV4-1 to TRBJ2-2, with a possible D match to TRBD2 (7 bases). V was cut by 3 bases and J by 5 bases, with 10 bases left in between. The CDR3 contains 14 residues. Germline V gene lookup returns CDR1 MGHRA and CDR2 YSYEKL. The CDR3 DNA reads TGCGCCAGCAGCCAGGGGAGGGGGACCGGGGAGCTGTTTTTT. This encodes CASSQGRGTGELFF.

V usage is TRBV19 and J usage is TRBJ1-4; 8 nucleotides line up with TRBD1. CDR1 and CDR2 (germline): LNHDA, SQIVND (reference sequence). With V trimmed by 7 bases and J by 3 bases, 7 bases remained unmatched. The CDR3 contains 15 residues. CDR3: CASIDRGNANEKLFF. The CDR3 region has the DNA TGTGCCAGTATCGACAGGGGAAACGCTAATGAAAAACTGTTTTTT.

This sequence joins TRBV29-1 and TRBJ2-3; 12 bases line up with TRBD2. The ends lost 4 bases at V and 6 bases at J; junction bases unmatched: 8. CDR3 size: 15 residues. Germline lookup yields CDR1 SQVTM and CDR2 ANQGSEA. The CDR3 reads CSVGGLAGRGDTQYF. CDR3 coding DNA: TGCAGCGTTGGCGGACTAGCGGGGCGAGGGGATACGCAGTATTTT.

The chain is built from TRBV3-1 (or the pseudogene TRBV3-2) and TRBJ2-1, with D hard to call. Trimming left V 3 bases short and J 3 bases short, with 15 bases between. Germline values: CDR1 LGHDT, CDR2 YNNKEL (reference sequence). The CDR3 is 16 residues long. The CDR3, as DNA: TGTGCCAGCAGCCAGCCTATAGGAAGTGGCTACAATGAGCAGTTCTTC. This encodes CASSQPIGSGYNEQFF.

The chain uses TRBV6-2 or TRBV6-3 and TRBJ1-5; the D is unclear. Per the germline V gene, CDR1 is MNHEY and CDR2 is SVGEGT. The CDR3 spans 13 residues. V lost 6 bases and J 0 bases, leaving 6 bases between the germline ends. CDR3: CASSRNSNQPQHF. The CDR3, as DNA: TGTGCCAGCAGCCGAAATAGCAATCAGCCCCAGCATTTT.

The gene calls are TRBV19 and TRBJ1-6; D is undetermined. Germline values: CDR1 LNHDA, CDR2 SQIVND (reference sequence). The V end was cut by 7 bases, the J end by 7 bases, with 14 bases between. CDR3 length: 14 amino acids. The CDR3 loop reads CASKGGQTNSPLHF. In DNA form, the CDR3 reads TGTGCCAGTAAGGGCGGCCAAACGAATTCACCCCTCCACTTT.

The genes are TRBV3-1 (or the pseudogene TRBV3-2) and TRBJ2-7, with 7 nucleotides matching TRBD2. The CDR3 loop spans 15 amino acids. CDR1 is LGHDT and CDR2 is YNNKEL in the germline V gene (reference sequence). V was pared by 0 bases and J by 0 bases, with 2 bases of the junction left unmatched. The CDR3 nucleotides are TGTGCCAGCAGCCAAGAGCTAGCGGACTCCTACGAGCAGTACTTC. It translates to CASSQELADSYEQYF.

This chain joins TRBV15 and TRBJ2-1; the match to TRBD2 covers 7 bases. This CDR3 spans 15 amino acids. CDR1 LNHNV and CDR2 YYDKDF come from the germline V gene (reference sequence). Losses at the gene ends were 3 bases for V and 5 bases for J; bases not matched to a gene: 7. The CDR3 region is CATSSRRGTHNEQFF. CDR3 coding DNA: TGTGCCACCAGCAGTAGGCGGGGGACCCACAATGAGCAGTTCTTC.

V is TRBV7-2 and J is TRBJ2-2; 8 nucleotides agree with TRBD2. The CDR3 is made up of 14 amino acids. Per the germline V gene, CDR1 is SGHTA and CDR2 is FQGNSA. V dropped 6 bases and J dropped 2; count of bases not matched to a gene: 2. CDR3 sequence: CASRGLGNTGELFF. The CDR3 DNA reads TGTGCCAGCAGGGGACTAGGTAACACCGGGGAGCTGTTTTTT. Combining the CDR3 with reference TRBV7-2 and TRBJ2-2 gives the whole variable domain GAGVSQSPSNKVTEKGKDVELRCDPISGHTALYWYRQSLGQGLEFLIYFQGNSAPDKSGLPSDRFSAERTGGSVSTLTIQRTQQEDSAVYLCASRGLGNTGELFFGEGSRLTVL.

The chain couples TRBV30 to TRBJ1-1; D might be TRBD1 (6 bases). The length of the CDR3 is 14 residues. Trimming took 3 bases from V and 0 from J, leaving 11 bases between them. In germline, CDR1 is GTSNPN, CDR2 SVGIG (reference sequence). The CDR3 bases are TGTGCCTGGAGGATCGGGACATTGAACACTGAAGCTTTCTTT. Residues: CAWRIGTLNTEAFF.

The chain has TRBV2 and TRBJ1-2; D uncertain. The CDR3 loop spans 12 amino acids. The germline V and J ends were trimmed by 4 bases and 2 bases, with 5 bases remaining between them. Germline CDR1 and CDR2: SNHLY and FYNNEI. CDR3 sequence reads: CASSGENYGYTF. The CDR3 nucleotides read TGTGCCAGCAGTGGGGAGAACTATGGCTACACCTTC. Full variable domain (missing parts from reference TRBV2 and TRBJ1-2): EPEVTQTPSHQVTQMGQEVILRCVPISNHLYFYWYRQILGQKVEFLVSFYNNEISEKSEIFDDQFSVERPDGSNFTLKIRSTKLEDSAMYFCASSGENYGYTFGSGTRLTVV.

Of note for this clone: This sample includes further DNA sequences coding for the same CDR3. The V call is TRBV12-3 or TRBV12-4, the J call TRBJ1-1; D gene ambiguous. The V end was cut by 3 bases, the J end by 3 bases, with 5 bases between. This CDR3 is built from 12 residues. CDR3 nucleotides: TGTGCCAGCAGTTTGTCGGACACTGAAGCTTTCTTT. Protein: CASSLSDTEAFF.

V and J are TRBV5-1 and TRBJ1-6; 9 bases fit TRBD1. Germline V CDR1 and CDR2: SGHRS, YFSETQ. V shed 5 bases and J 9 bases; nucleotides not matched to a gene: 6. This CDR3 has 14 amino acids. The CDR3 protein is CASSSGQGISPLHF. CDR3 nucleotides: TGCGCCAGCAGTTCGGGACAGGGAATTTCACCCCTCCACTTT.

This chain joins TRBV18 and TRBJ1-1; TRBD1 matches 8 bases. Unmatched junction bases numbered 7, after V lost 3 bases and J lost 10 bases. The length of the CDR3 is 13 residues. Germline CDR1 reads KGHSH; CDR2 reads LQKENI. The CDR3 sequence is CASSPGTTGGAFF. The DNA for the CDR3 is TGTGCCAGCTCACCGGGTACTACAGGGGGAGCTTTCTTT.

CDR3 amino acids: CAAGFAGGVSNQPQHF. DNA of the CDR3: TGTGCCGCGGGATTCGCCGGTGGAGTTAGCAATCAGCCCCAGCATTTT. The chain joins TRBV30 to TRBJ1-5; D not resolved. The CDR3 is made up of 16 amino acids. CDR1 and CDR2 (germline): GTSNPN, SVGIG (reference sequence). Trimming removed 8 bases at V and 0 bases at J, with 20 bases between.

The rearrangement joins TRBV3-1 (or the pseudogene TRBV3-2) to TRBJ2-5; D unclear. The V and J ends lost 0 bases and 5 bases respectively, with 22 bases between them. Germline V lookup: CDR1 LGHDT, CDR2 YNNKEL (reference sequence). CDR3 length equals 18 residues. The CDR3 coding sequence is TGTGCCAGCAGCCAAGATGTTGGACGGTTTGCCTGGTGGGAGACCCAGTACTTC. The encoded protein is CASSQDVGRFAWWETQYF.

This clone was seen a handful of times. V usage is TRBV27 and J usage is TRBJ2-7, with 7 nucleotides matching TRBD1. This CDR3 contains 15 residues. With 4 bases clipped from V and 6 bases from J, the junction kept 12 bases outside the gene matches. The germline V gene has CDR1 MNHEY and CDR2 SMNVEV (reference sequence). The CDR3 nucleotides read TGTGCCAGCAGTTCGGAAAGACAGGGAGTAATCGAGCAGTACTTC. Its protein is CASSSERQGVIEQYF.